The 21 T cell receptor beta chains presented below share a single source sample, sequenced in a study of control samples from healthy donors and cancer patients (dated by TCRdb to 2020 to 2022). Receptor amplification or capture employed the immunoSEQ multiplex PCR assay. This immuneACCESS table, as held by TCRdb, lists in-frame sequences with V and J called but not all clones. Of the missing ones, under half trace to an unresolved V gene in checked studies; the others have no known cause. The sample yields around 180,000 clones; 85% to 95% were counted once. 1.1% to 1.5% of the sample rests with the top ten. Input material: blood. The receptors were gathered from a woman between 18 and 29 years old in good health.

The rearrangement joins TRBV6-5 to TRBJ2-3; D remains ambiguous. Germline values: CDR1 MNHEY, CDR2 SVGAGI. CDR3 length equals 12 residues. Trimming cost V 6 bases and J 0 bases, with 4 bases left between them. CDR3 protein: CASRGSTDTQYF. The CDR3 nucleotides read TGTGCCAGCAGGGGGAGCACAGATACGCAGTATTTT.

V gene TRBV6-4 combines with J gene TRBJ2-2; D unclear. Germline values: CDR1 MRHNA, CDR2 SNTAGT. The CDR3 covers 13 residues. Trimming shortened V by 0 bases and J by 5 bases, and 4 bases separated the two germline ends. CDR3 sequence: CASSDSATGELFF. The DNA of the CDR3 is TGTGCCAGCAGTGACTCCGCAACCGGGGAGCTGTTTTTT.

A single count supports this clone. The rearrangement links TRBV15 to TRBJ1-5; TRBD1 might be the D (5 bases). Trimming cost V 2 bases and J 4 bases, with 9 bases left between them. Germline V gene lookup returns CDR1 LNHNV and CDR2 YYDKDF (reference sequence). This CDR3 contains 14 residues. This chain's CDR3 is CATSRQGGNQPQHF. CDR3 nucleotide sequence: TGTGCCACCAGCAGACAGGGTGGTAATCAGCCCCAGCATTTT.

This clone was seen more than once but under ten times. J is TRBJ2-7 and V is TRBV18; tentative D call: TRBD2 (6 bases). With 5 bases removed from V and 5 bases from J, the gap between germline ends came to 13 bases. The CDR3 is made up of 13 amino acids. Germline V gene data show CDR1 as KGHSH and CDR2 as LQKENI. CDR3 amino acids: CASSSGTFHEQYF. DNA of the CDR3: TGTGCCAGCTCATCTGGGACTTTCCACGAGCAGTACTTC. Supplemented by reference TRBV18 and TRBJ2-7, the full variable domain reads NAGVMQNPRHLVRRRGQEARLRCSPMKGHSHVYWYRQLPEEGLKFMVYLQKENIIDESGMPKERFSAEFPKEGPSILRIQQVVRGDSAAYFCASSSGTFHEQYFGPGTRLTVT.

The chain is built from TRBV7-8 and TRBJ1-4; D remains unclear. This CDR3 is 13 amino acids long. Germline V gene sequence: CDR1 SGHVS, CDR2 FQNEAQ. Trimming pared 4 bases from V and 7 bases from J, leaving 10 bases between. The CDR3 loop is CASSSLGGEKLFF. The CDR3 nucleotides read TGTGCCAGCAGCTCCTTGGGTGGTGAAAAACTGTTTTTT.

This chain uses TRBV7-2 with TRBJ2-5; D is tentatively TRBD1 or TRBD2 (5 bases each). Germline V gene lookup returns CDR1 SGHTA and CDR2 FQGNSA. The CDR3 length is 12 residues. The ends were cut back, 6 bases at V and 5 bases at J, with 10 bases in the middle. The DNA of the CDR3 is TGTGCCAGCAGAGCAGAGGGGGAGACCCAGTACTTC. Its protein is CASRAEGETQYF.

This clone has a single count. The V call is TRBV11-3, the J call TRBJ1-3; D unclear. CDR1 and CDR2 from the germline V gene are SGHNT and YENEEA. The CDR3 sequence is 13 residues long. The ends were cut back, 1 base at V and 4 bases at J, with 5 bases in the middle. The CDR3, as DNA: TGTGCCAGCAGCTTAGTCTTCGGAAACACCATATATTTT. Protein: CASSLVFGNTIYF. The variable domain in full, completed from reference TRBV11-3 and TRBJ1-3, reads EAGVVQSPRYKIIEKKQPVAFWCNPISGHNTLYWYLQNLGQGPELLIRYENEEAVDDSQLPKDRFSAERLKGVDSTLKIQPAELGDSAVYLCASSLVFGNTIYFGEGSWLTVV.

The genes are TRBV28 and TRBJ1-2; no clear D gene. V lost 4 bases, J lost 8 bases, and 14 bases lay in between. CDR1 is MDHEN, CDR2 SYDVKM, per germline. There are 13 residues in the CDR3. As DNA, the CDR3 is TGTGCCAGCAGTTCGGTCGACCGACGCGGCTACACCTTC. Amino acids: CASSSVDRRGYTF.

Here the CDR3 reads CASSLGGYRTEAFF. The CDR3 DNA sequence: TGTGCCAGCAGCTTAGGGGGGTATCGGACTGAAGCTTTCTTT. V usage is TRBV11-2 and J usage is TRBJ1-1, with D perhaps TRBD1 (5 bases). This CDR3 region has 14 residues. Germline V gives CDR1 SGHAT, CDR2 FQNNGV. V was clipped by 1 base and J by 5 bases, with 11 bases between them.

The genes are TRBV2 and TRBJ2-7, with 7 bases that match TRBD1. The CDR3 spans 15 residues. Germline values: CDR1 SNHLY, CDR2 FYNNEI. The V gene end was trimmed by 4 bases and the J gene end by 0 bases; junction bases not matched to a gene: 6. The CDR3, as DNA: TGTGCCAGCAGTGTGGGAAGGGGGCTCTCCTACGAGCAGTACTTC. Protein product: CASSVGRGLSYEQYF.

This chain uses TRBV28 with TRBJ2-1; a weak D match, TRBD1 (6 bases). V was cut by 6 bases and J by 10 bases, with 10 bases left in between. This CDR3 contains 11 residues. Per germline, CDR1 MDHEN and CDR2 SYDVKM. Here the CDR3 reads CASSPRGEQFF. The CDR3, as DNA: TGTGCCAGCAGCCCTAGGGGGGAGCAGTTCTTC.

The CDR3, as DNA: TGTGCCAGCAGCCCCTGGGACAGGGAGGGCACTGAAGCTTTCTTT. This encodes CASSPWDREGTEAFF. The chain joins TRBV3-1 (or the pseudogene TRBV3-2) to TRBJ1-1; TRBD1 matches 9 bases. With 4 bases clipped from V and 4 bases from J, the junction kept 7 bases outside the gene matches. This CDR3 has 15 amino acids. Germline CDR1 and CDR2: LGHDT and YNNKEL (reference sequence).

The CDR3, as DNA: TGTGCCAGCAGTTACTCGCAGGCGGGGGCGCTCGGCTACACCTTC. This codes for CASSYSQAGALGYTF. This chain joins TRBV6-5 and TRBJ1-2; D might be TRBD1 (6 bases). Trimming shortened V by 0 bases and J by 8 bases, and 16 bases separated the two germline ends. The CDR3 covers 15 residues. The germline V gene encodes CDR1 MNHEY and CDR2 SVGAGI.

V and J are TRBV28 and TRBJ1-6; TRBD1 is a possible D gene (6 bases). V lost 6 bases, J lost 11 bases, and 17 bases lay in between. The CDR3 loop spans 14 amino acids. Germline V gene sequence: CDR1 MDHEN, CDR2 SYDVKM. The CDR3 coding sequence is TGTGCCAGCAGCACAGGGTTTCGGCCTGCACCCCTCCACTTT. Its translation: CASSTGFRPAPLHF. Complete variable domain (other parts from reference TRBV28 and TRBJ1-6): DVKVTQSSRYLVKRTGEKVFLECVQDMDHENMFWYRQDPGLGLRLIYFSYDVKMKEKGDIPEGYSVSREKKERFSLILESASTNQTSMYLCASSTGFRPAPLHFGNGTRLTVT.

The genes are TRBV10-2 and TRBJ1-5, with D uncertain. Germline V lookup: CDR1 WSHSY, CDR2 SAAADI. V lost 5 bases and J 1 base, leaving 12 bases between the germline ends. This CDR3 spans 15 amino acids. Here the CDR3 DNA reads TGCGCCAGCAGTAAGTTGGAGGGCAGCAATCAGCCCCAGCATTTT. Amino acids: CASSKLEGSNQPQHF.

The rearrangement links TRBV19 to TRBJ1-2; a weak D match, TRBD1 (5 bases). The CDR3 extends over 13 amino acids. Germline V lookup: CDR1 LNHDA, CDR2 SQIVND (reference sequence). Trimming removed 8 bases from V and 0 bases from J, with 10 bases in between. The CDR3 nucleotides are TGTGCCAGTCGCGACAGACCTAACTATGGCTACACCTTC. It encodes CASRDRPNYGYTF.

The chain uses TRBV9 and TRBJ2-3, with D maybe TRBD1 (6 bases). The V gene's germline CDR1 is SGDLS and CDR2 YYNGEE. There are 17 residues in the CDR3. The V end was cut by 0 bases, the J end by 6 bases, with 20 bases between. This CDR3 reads CASSVAPQGFGTDTQYF. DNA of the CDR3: TGTGCCAGCAGCGTAGCCCCACAGGGTTTTGGGACGGATACGCAGTATTTT. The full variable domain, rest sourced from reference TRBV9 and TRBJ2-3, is DSGVTQTPKHLITATGQRVTLRCSPRSGDLSVYWYQQSLDQGLQFLIQYYNGEERAKGNILERFSAQQFPDLHSELNLSSLELGDSALYFCASSVAPQGFGTDTQYFGPGTRLTVL.

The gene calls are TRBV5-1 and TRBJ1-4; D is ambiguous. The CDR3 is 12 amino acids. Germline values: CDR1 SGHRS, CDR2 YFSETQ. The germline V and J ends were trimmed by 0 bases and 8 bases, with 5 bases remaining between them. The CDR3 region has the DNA TGCGCCAGCAGCTTGGACGGGGAAAAACTGTTTTTT. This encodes CASSLDGEKLFF.

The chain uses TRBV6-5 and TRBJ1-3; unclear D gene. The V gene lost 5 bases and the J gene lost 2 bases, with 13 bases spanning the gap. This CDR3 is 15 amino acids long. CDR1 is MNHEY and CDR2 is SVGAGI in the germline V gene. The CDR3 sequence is CASSTGPPAGNTIYF. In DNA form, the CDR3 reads TGTGCCAGCAGTACGGGCCCACCAGCTGGAAACACCATATATTTT.

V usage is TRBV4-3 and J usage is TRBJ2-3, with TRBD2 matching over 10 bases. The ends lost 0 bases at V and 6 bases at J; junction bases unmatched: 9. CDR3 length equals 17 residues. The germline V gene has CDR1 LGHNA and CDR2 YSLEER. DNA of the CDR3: TGCGCCAGCAGCCAAGACGGGCTAGCGGGAGTTATGGATACGCAGTATTTT. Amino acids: CASSQDGLAGVMDTQYF.

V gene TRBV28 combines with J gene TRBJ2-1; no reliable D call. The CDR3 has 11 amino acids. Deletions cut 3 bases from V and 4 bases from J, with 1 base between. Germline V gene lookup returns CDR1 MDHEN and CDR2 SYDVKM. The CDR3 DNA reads TGTGCCAGCAGTTTGTACAATGAGCAGTTCTTC. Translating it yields CASSLYNEQFF.